The rows below give T cell receptor beta chains drawn from one sample of a study of identical twins. Using its own MiXCR run on the 5' RACE reads, TCRdb lists one record per CDR3 protein. The repertoire holds 700,000 or so distinct CDR3 sequences, with approximately 22% as singletons. These data were also filed under a second study, of T cells expressing NK-cell markers.

Sequenced input: PBMCs. Every receptor here comes from a woman in her late teens or twenties in good health. Each CDR3 is given with its conserved first and last residue. D genes are given only for firm matches. Not all rows give a size; the values are once, few, many and, for expanded clones, a class.

j_call v_call clone_size d_call cdr3_nt cdr3_aa
TRBJ1-5 TRBV20-1 few - TGCAGTGCTAGCGGGTATAGCAATCAGCCCCAGCATTTT CSASGYSNQPQHF
TRBJ2-5 TRBV12-3/TRBV12-4 - - TGTGCCAGCAGGGGGGTCTATGGGGCCCAGTACTTC CASRGVYGAQYF
TRBJ2-5 TRBV6-1 few TRBD1 TGTGCCAGCAGGACAGGGATTAAGGAGACCCAGTACTTC CASRTGIKETQYF
TRBJ2-2 TRBV7-6 many - TGTGCCACAACCGGACAGCTTGACACCGGGGAGCTGTTTTTT CATTGQLDTGELFF
TRBJ2-1 TRBV27 many - TGTGCCAGCAGTCTGCTAGCGACCTCCTACAATGAGCAGTTCTTC CASSLLATSYNEQFF
TRBJ2-7 TRBV27 - - TGTGCCAGCAGGGACAGAGCGGGTATCTCCTACGAGCAGTACTTC CASRDRAGISYEQYF
TRBJ2-1 TRBV7-9 few - TGTGCCAGCAGCTCCGTAGTGCGTTCCTCCTACAATGAGCAGTTCTTC CASSSVVRSSYNEQFF
TRBJ2-4 TRBV25-1 - - TGTGCCAGCAGTGAATATGGGCGGCGATCAGCCAAAAACATTCAGTACTTC CASSEYGRRSAKNIQYF
TRBJ2-7 TRBV6-5 - - TGTGCCAGCAGAAGGACAGTTTACGAGCAGTACTTC CASRRTVYEQYF
TRBJ2-1 TRBV6-4 few - TGTGCCAGCAGTGACCGGCTAGGAGGTGAGCAGTTCTTC CASSDRLGGEQFF
TRBJ2-2 TRBV7-9 many TRBD2 TGTGCCAGCAGCTTCTTACTAGCGGTGAACACCGGGGAGCTGTTTTTT CASSFLLAVNTGELFF
TRBJ2-3 TRBV19 few - TGTGCCAGTAGTAATGACGGTACGCAGTATTTT CASSNDGTQYF
TRBJ2-6 TRBV6-5 - - TGTGCCAGCAGTTACCGATCCACCGACTCTGGGGCCAACGTCCTGACTTTC CASSYRSTDSGANVLTF
TRBJ1-3 TRBV6-1 - TRBD1 TGTGCCACCTTGACAGGGTGGGGACCCTCTGGAAACACCATATATTTT CATLTGWGPSGNTIYF
TRBJ2-1 TRBV6-2/TRBV6-3 - TRBD2 TGTGCCAGCAGTTACCCGTTAGCGGGGATCCTTGACAATGAGCAGTTCTTC CASSYPLAGILDNEQFF
TRBJ1-1 TRBV27 - TRBD1 TGTGCCAGTACTCCCGGGACAGGGAGCGACACTGAAGCTTTCTTT CASTPGTGSDTEAFF
TRBJ2-1 TRBV6-1 few - TGTGCCAGCAGTCGCGGACCTGCGCGCAATGAGCAGTTCTTC CASSRGPARNEQFF
TRBJ2-5 TRBV12-3/TRBV12-4 - - TGTGCCAGCAGTTTAGAGCGTGCTTCGTCGACCCAGTACTTC CASSLERASSTQYF
TRBJ2-7 TRBV7-9 - - TGTGCCAGCAGGACCATTGGGCCCTACGAGCAGTACTTC CASRTIGPYEQYF
TRBJ2-5 TRBV6-5 - - TGTGCCAGCAGTTCGTCTCAGACCCAGTACTTC CASSSSQTQYF
TRBJ2-2 TRBV11-3 - - TGTGCCAGCAGCTTCCCCGCGAACACCGGGGAGCTGTTTTTT CASSFPANTGELFF
TRBJ2-2 TRBV5-1 - - TGCGCCAGCAGCTTGGACGGCTTTCGGAGCGGGGAGCTGTTTTTT CASSLDGFRSGELFF
TRBJ2-2 TRBV5-1 many - TGCGCCAGCAGCTTGGGATGGAGTAGGTCGACCGGGGAGCTGTTTTTT CASSLGWSRSTGELFF
TRBJ1-2 TRBV20-1 - - TGCAGTGCATCCGGGACACCAACTGGCTACACCTTC CSASGTPTGYTF
TRBJ2-1 TRBV5-1 few TRBD2 TGCGCCAGCAGCTCGGACCTAGCGGGAGGGTATGAGCAGTTCTTC CASSSDLAGGYEQFF
TRBJ2-6 TRBV10-3 few - TGTGCCATCAGCCCACAGGCATTGCCTACCGCTGGGGCCAACGTCCTGACTTTC CAISPQALPTAGANVLTF